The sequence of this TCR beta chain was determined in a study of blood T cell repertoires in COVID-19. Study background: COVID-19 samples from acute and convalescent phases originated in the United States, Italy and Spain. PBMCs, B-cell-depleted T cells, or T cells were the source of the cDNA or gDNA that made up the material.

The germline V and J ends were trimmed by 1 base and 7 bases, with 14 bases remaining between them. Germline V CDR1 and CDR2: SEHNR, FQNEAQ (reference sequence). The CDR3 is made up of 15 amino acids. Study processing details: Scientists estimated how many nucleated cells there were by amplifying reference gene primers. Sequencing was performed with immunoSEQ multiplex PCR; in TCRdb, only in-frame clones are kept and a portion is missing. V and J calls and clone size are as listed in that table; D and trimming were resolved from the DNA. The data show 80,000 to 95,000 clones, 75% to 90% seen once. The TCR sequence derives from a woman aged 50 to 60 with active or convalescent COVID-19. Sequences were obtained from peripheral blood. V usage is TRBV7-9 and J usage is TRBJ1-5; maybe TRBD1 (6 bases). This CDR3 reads CASSLEGGAGQPQHF. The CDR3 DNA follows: TGTGCCAGCAGCTTAGAGGGGGGGGCTGGGCAGCCCCAGCATTTT.